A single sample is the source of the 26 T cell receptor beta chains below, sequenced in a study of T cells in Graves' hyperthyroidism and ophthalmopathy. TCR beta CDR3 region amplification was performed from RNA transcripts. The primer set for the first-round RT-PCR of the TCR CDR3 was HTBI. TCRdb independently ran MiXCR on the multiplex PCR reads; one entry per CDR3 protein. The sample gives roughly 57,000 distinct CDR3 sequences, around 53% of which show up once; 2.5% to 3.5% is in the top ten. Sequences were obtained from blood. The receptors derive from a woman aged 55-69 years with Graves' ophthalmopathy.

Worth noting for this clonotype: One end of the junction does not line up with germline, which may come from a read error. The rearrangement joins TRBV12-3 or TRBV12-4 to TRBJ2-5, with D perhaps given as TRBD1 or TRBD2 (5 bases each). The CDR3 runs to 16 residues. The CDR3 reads CASSRSRGTVRETQYF. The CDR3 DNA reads TGCGCCAGCAGCCGCAGCCGTGGGACGGTTCGAGAGACCCAGTACTTC.

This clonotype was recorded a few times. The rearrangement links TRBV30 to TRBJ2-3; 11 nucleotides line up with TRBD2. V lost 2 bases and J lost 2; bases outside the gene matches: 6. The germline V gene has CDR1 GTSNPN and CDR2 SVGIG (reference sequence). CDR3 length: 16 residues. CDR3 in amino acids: CAWSIPGLAATDTQYF. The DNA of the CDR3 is TGTGCCTGGAGTATCCCGGGACTAGCGGCCACAGATACGCAGTATTTT. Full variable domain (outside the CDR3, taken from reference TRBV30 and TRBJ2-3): SQTIHQWPATLVQPVGSPLSLECTVEGTSNPNLYWYRQAAGRGLQLLFYSVGIGQISSEVPQNLSASRPQDRQFILSSKKLLLSDSGFYLCAWSIPGLAATDTQYFGPGTRLTVL.

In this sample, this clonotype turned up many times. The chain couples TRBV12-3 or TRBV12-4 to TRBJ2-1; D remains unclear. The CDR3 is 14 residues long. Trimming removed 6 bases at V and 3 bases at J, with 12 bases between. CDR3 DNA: TGTGCCAGCAGCGACGACGGATACTACAATGAGCAGTTCTTC. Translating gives CASSDDGYYNEQFF.

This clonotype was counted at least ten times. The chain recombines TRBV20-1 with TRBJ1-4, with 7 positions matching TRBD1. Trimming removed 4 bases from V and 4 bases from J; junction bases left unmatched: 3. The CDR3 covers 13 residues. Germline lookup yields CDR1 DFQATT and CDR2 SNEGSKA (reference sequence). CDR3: CSATGTVNEKLFF. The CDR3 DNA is TGCAGTGCTACCGGGACAGTTAATGAAAAACTGTTTTTT.

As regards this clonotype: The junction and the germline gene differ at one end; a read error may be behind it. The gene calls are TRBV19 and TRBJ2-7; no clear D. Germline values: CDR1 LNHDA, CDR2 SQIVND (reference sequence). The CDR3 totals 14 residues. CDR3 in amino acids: CAGSIRDDSYEQHF. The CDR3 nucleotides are TGCGCCGGTAGTATCCGAGACGACTCCTACGAGCAGCACTTC. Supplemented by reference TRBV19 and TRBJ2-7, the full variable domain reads DGGITQSPKYLFRKEGQNVTLSCEQNLNHDAMYWYRQDPGQGLRLIYYSQIVNDFQKGDIAEGYSVSREKKESFPLTVTSAQKNPTAFYLCAGSIRDDSYEQHFGPGTRLTVT.

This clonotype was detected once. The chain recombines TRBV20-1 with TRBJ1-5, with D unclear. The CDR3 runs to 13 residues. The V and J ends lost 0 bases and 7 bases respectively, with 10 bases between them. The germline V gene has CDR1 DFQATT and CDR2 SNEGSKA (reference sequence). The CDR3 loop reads CSAREGTDQPQHF. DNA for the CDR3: TGCAGTGCTAGAGAAGGAACAGACCAGCCCCAGCATTTT.

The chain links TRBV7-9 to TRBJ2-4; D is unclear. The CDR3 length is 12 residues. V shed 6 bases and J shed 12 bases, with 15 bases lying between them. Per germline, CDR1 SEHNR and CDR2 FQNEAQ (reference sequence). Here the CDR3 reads CASRSATEGQYF. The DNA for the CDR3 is TGTGCCAGCAGATCGGCAACAGAAGGTCAGTACTTC.

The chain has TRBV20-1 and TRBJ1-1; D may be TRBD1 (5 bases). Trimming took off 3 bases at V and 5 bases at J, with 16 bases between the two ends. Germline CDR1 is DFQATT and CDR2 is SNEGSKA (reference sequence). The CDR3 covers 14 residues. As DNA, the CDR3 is TGCAGTGCTAGTCTAGACAGATCCAGGACTGAAGCTTTCTTT. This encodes CSASLDRSRTEAFF.

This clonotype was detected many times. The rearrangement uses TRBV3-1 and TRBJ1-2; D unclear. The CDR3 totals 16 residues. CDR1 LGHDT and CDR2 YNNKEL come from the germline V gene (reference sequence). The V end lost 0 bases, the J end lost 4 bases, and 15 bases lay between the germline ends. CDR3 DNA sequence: TGTGCCAGCAGCCAAGAACTCCGAGCGGAACTCTATGGCTACACCTTC. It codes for CASSQELRAELYGYTF.

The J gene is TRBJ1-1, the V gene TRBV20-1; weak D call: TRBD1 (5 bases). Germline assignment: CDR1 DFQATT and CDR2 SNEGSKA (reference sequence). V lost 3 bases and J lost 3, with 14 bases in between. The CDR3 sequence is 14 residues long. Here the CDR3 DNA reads TGCAGTGCTAGGAGGTGGGGGATGTACACTGAAGCTTTCTTT. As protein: CSARRWGMYTEAFF.

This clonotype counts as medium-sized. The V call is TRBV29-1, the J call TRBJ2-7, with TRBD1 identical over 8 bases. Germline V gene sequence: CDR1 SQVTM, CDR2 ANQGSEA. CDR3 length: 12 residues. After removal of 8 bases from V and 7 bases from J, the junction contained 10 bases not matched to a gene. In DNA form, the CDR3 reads TGCAGCATACGTCAGGGGGCTGGAGAGCAGTACTTC. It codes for CSIRQGAGEQYF.

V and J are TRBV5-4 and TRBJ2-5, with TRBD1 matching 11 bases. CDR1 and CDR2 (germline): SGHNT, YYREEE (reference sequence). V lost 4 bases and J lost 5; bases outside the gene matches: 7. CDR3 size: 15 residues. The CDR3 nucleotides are TGTGCCAGCAGCCCAAGGACAGGGGGCGATGAGACCCAGTACTTC. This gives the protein CASSPRTGGDETQYF.

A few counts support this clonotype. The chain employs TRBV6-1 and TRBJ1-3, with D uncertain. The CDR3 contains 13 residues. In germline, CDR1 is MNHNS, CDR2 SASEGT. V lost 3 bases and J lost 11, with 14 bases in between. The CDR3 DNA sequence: TGTGCCAGCAGTGAGCAGCAGCTATCCGCCATATATTTT. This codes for CASSEQQLSAIYF.

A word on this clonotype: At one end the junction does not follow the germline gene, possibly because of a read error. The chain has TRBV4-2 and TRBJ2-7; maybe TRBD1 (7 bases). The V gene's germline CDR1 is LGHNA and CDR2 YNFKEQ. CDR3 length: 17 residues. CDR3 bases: TGTGCCAGCAGCCGATCTGCGGCAGGGGGGATTGCCTACGTGCAGTACTTC. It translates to CASSRSAAGGIAYVQYF.

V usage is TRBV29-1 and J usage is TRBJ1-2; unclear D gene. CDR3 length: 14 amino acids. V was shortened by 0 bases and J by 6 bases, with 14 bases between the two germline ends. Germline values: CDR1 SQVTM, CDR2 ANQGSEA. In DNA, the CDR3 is TGCAGCGTTGAAGATCTGGGCCAAACTGATGGCTACACCTTC. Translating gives CSVEDLGQTDGYTF.

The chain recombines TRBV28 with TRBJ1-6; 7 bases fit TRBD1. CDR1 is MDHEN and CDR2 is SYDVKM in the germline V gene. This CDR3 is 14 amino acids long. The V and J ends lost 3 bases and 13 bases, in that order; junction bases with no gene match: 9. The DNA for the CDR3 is TGTGCCAGCAGTTTCCTAGGGGGCGGGCAGCCCCTCCACTTT. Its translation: CASSFLGGGQPLHF.

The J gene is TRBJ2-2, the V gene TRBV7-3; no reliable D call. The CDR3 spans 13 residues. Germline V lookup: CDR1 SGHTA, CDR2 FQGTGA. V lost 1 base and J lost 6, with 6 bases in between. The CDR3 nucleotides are TGTGCCAGCAGCTTAAGGGGATCCGGGGAGCTGTTTTTT. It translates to CASSLRGSGELFF.

CDR3 nucleotides: TGCGCCAGCAGCTACCAGGGGGGCGAAAAACTGTTTTTT. Translated: CASSYQGGEKLFF. The chain links TRBV5-1 to TRBJ1-4; the match to TRBD1 covers 7 bases. This CDR3 contains 13 residues. Germline V CDR1 and CDR2: SGHRS, YFSETQ. V dropped 3 bases and J dropped 8; count of bases not matched to a gene: 4.

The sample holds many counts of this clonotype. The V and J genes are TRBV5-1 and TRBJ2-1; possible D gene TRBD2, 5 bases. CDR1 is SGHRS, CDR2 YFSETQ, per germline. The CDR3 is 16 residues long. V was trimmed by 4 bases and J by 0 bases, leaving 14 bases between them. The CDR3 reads CASSGIGSASYNEQFF. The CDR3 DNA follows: TGCGCCAGCAGCGGTATTGGGAGCGCCTCCTACAATGAGCAGTTCTTC.

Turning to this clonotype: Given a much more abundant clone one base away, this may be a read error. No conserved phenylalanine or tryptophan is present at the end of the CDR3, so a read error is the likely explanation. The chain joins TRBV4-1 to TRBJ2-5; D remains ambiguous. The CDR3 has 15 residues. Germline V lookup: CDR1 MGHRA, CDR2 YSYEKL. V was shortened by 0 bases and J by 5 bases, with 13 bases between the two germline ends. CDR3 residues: CASSQDYLKSETQYL. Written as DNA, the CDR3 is TGCGCCAGCAGCCAAGATTACCTCAAAAGTGAGACCCAGTACCTC.

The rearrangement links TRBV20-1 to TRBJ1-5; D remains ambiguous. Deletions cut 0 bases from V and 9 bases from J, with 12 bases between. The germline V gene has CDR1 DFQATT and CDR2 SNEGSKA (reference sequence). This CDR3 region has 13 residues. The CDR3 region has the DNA TGCAGTGCTAGAGATAAGGACTCTCGGCCCCAGCATTTT. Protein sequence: CSARDKDSRPQHF.

The CDR3 DNA is TGCAGTGCTGCTAGCGGGAGTCAGCAAGATACGCAGTATTTT. It codes for CSAASGSQQDTQYF. This chain links TRBV20-1 with TRBJ2-3; TRBD2 matches 10 bases. Germline V gene sequence: CDR1 DFQATT, CDR2 SNEGSKA (reference sequence). V dropped 5 bases and J dropped 5; count of bases not matched to a gene: 7. The CDR3 extends over 14 amino acids.

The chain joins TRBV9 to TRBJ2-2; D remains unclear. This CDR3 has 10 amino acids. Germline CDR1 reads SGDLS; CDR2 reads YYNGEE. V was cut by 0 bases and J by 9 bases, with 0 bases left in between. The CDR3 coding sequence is TGTGCCAGCAGCGTAGGGGAGCTGTTTTTT. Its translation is CASSVGELFF.

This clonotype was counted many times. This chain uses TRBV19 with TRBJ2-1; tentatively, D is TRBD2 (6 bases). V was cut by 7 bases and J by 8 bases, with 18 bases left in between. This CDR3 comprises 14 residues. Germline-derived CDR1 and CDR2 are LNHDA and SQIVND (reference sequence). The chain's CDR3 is CASTVISGADEQFF. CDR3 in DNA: TGTGCCAGTACCGTCATCTCGGGAGCTGATGAGCAGTTCTTC.

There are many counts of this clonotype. The CDR3 sequence: CASRVGSGRSPTDTQYF. CDR3 nucleotide sequence: TGCGCCAGCAGAGTTGGGAGTGGGAGAAGCCCCACAGATACGCAGTATTTT. The chain has TRBV5-1 and TRBJ2-3; TRBD2 might be the D (5 bases). The V end was cut by 5 bases, the J end by 2 bases, with 21 bases between. The CDR3 consists of 17 residues. Germline CDR1 is SGHRS and CDR2 is YFSETQ.

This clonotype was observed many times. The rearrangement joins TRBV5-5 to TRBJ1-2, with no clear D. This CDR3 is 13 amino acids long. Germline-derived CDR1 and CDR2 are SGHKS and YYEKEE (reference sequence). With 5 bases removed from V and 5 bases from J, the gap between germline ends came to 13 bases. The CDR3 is CASRPPSNYGYTF. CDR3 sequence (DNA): TGTGCCAGCAGACCTCCCTCAAATTATGGCTACACCTTC.